This T cell receptor beta chain was observed in a study of CD8+ T cells in alopecia areata listed by TCRdb under 2018. Background for the entire study: The treated patients took part in an open-label pilot trial in which moderate-to-severe alopecia areata was treated with oral tofacitinib at 5 to 10 mg twice daily. Patients received tofacitinib for 6 to 18 months and were then followed off drug for 6 months to check for delayed response and recurrence. The study used high-throughput TCRbeta sequencing to examine T cell clonal expansion in alopecia areata, in both the C3H/HeJ mouse model and human patients. Human TCRbeta sequencing covered scalp tissue and sorted CD4+ and CD8+ peripheral blood T cells from patchy and totalis/universalis alopecia areata patients and healthy controls. Biopsies were taken from tofacitinib-treated patients at baseline and at 4 and 24 weeks of treatment, and a later scalp biopsy was taken in several of the tofacitinib-treated patients. Scalp clonality was compared among normal scalp (n=4), patchy alopecia areata scalp (n=8), and alopecia totalis/universalis scalp (n=8). RNA was extracted with the PAXgene miRNA kit for fixed scalp, the miRNeasy kit for PBMCs, and the RNeasy kit for mouse skin. TCRbeta CDR3 regions were amplified by immunoSEQ multiplex PCR using 35 Vbeta forward and 13 Jbeta reverse primers.

The sample's time point label is to be understood as: baseline before oral tofacitinib. Peripheral blood and lesional scalp punch biopsies were obtained from patients with alopecia areata. PBMCs were isolated by density centrifugation and stained for CD3, CD4 and CD8, after which CD4+ and CD8+ T cells were sorted on a FACSAria. Looking up the germline V gene yields CDR1 SGHRS and CDR2 YFSETQ. V gives up 4 bases and J gives up 0 bases, and the segment between their germline ends measures 13 bases. Counted from cysteine to phenylalanine, this CDR3 has 16 amino acids. The entry retains the CDR3 DNA only, 48 bases that are in frame from base 1. What the work shows at the level of the full study, not this receptor alone: Shared TCR sequences between patients were less evident than in mice, which may be partly attributable to HLA diversity in the patient population. Resident alphabeta T cells in normal human skin are also sequenced, complicating scalp TCR repertoire analysis, unlike mouse skin dominated by gammadelta T cells. Compared with normal scalp, lesional scalp had higher clonality and more expanded CD8+ clones, particularly in alopecia totalis/universalis, a pattern that suggests antigenic drive.

Library construction relied on the immunoSEQ multiplex PCR assay. RNA was extracted from all samples and reverse transcribed into cDNA, which served as template for TCR sequencing. SuperScript III was used to make first-strand cDNA, primed with a 2:1 mix of oligo-dT and random hexamers. A synthetic immune receptor repertoire was used to gauge amplification bias, and whatever bias remained was removed computationally. Per the authors' processing: After raw reads were preprocessed to remove errors, the CDR3 was defined following IMGT conventions as running from the conserved cysteine to phenylalanine. Clonality was computed by normalizing Shannon entropy by log2 of the number of productive unique TCRs and subtracting the result from 1. CD4 or CD8 identity of scalp clones was inferred by cross-referencing scalp TCRbeta sequences with sorted blood CD4 and CD8 repertoires. TCRdb took over this immuneACCESS table, retaining in-frame rearrangements with V and J assigned. Such tables are incomplete; in checked studies, under half of the missing clones stem from an unresolved V gene, and the remainder is unexplained. That table furnishes V, J and clone size, whereas the DNA furnished D and trimming. This sample lists some 170,000 clones; about 66% were detected once. Jointly, the top ten make up about 10% of the sample.

This clone was detected a few times. This clone's antigen is unknown. Base qualities are not recorded, but no much larger clone differs from it by a single base. Material: CD8+ T cells sorted from blood, obtained at week 0. The origin of this receptor is a human donor with alopecia areata. The chain couples TRBV5-1 to TRBJ2-2; the D segment might be TRBD1 or TRBD2, since each matches 5 bases. The CDR3 here reads CASSPRGSSNTGELFF. The nucleotides are TGCGCCAGCAGCCCGAGGGGATCATCGAACACCGGGGAGCTGTTTTTT.